This passage covers 4 T cell receptor beta chains from one sample sequenced in a study of CD8+CD57+ T cells in acquired aplastic anemia. Profiling of TCR beta VDJ combinations and CDR3 sequences used genomic DNA as template. Each CDR3 protein is one row after TCRdb ran MiXCR on the reads. The table shows fewer than 200,000 distinct CDR3 sequences, with around 50% occurring only once. CD8+CD57+ cell expansion, shown by flow cytometry, had occurred in the patients selected for sequencing. The material sequenced was sorted CD4+, CD8+, or CD8+CD57+ T cells (not recorded which) from PBMCs. The receptor set was obtained from a human donor with aplastic anemia.

Details on this clonotype: A read error may be the cause here, since a much bigger clone is one base away. The chain employs TRBV5-6 and TRBJ2-1, with a tentative D call TRBD1 (6 bases). Trimming stripped 2 bases from V and 3 bases from J, with 12 bases between. This CDR3 has 15 amino acids. Germline V gives CDR1 SGHDT, CDR2 YYEEEE. The CDR3 loop is CASSFGGADYNEQFF. The CDR3, as DNA: TGTGCCAGCAGCTTTGGGGGCGCCGACTACAATGAGCAGTTCTTC.

The chain has TRBV3-1 and TRBJ2-6, with D possibly being TRBD1 or TRBD2 (6 bases each). The V and J ends lost 5 bases and 18 bases respectively, with 26 bases between them. The CDR3 is 15 residues long. Germline-derived CDR1 and CDR2 are LGHDT and YNNKEL (reference sequence). The CDR3 sequence is CASSWGASGANVSTF. The CDR3 bases are TGTGCCAGCAGCTGGGGGGCCTCTGGGGCCAACGTCTCGACTTTC.

This clonotype was detected ten times or more. The V call is TRBV20-1, the J call TRBJ1-6; D is undetermined. V was cut by 1 base and J by 7 bases, with 14 bases left in between. This CDR3 region has 15 residues. Germline V gene sequence: CDR1 DFQATT, CDR2 SNEGSKA (reference sequence). CDR3 residues: CSARGVEVNNSPLHF. The CDR3 DNA reads as TGCAGTGCTAGAGGAGTGGAAGTTAACAATTCACCCCTCCACTTT.

The V call is TRBV30, the J call TRBJ1-5, with 7 bases lining up with TRBD1. This CDR3 is 15 amino acids long. Trimming at V came to 1 base and at J to 6 bases, leaving 9 bases not matched to a gene. Germline lookup yields CDR1 GTSNPN and CDR2 SVGIG (reference sequence). CDR3 in amino acids: CAWSALDREGQPQHF. For the CDR3, the DNA is TGTGCCTGGAGTGCCCTTGACAGGGAGGGTCAGCCCCAGCATTTT. The variable domain in full, with the rest retrieved from reference TRBV30 and TRBJ1-5, is SQTIHQWPATLVQPVGSPLSLECTVEGTSNPNLYWYRQAAGRGLQLLFYSVGIGQISSEVPQNLSASRPQDRQFILSSKKLLLSDSGFYLCAWSALDREGQPQHFGDGTRLSIL.